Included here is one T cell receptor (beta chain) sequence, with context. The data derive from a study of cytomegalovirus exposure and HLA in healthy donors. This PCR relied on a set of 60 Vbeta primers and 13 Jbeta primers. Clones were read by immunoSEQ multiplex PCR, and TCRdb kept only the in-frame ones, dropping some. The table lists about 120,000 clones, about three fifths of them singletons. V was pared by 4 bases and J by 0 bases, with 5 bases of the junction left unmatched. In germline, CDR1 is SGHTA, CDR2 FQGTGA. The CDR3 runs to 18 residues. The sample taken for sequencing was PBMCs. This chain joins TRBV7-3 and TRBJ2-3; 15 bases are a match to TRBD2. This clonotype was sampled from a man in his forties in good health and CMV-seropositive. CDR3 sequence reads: CASSSWTSGRGSTDTQYF. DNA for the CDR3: TGTGCCAGCAGCTCCTGGACTAGCGGGAGGGGGAGCACAGATACGCAGTATTTT. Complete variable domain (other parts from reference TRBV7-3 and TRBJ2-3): GAGVSQTPSNKVTEKGKYVELRCDPISGHTALYWYRQSLGQGPEFLIYFQGTGAADDSGLPNDRFFAVRPEGSVSTLKIQRTERGDSAVYLCASSSWTSGRGSTDTQYFGPGTRLTVL.